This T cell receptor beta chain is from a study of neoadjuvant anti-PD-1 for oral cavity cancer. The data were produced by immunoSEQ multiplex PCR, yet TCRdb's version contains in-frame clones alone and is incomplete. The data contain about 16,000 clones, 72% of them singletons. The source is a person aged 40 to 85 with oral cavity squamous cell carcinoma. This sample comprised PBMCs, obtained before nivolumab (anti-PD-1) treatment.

CDR3 protein: CASSSLRQASYEQYF. The CDR3 bases are TGTGCCAGCAGCTCCCTAAGACAGGCTTCCTACGAGCAGTACTTC. The genes are TRBV5-6 and TRBJ2-7; D is possibly TRBD1 (6 bases). The V end lost 3 bases, the J end lost 1 base, and 14 bases lay between the germline ends. CDR1 and CDR2 (germline): SGHDT, YYEEEE. The CDR3 is 15 residues long.